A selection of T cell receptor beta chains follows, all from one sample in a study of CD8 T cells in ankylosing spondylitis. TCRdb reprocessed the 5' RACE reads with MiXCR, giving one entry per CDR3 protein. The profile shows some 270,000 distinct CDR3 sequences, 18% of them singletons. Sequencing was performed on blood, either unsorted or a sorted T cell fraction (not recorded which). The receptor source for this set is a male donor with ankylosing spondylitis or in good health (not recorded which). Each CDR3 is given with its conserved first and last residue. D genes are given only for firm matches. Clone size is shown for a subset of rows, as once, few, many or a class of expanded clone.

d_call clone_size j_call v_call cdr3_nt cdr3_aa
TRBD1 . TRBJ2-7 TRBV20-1 TGCAGTGCTAGATACACAGGGGTCCCCTCCTACGAGCAGTACTTC CSARYTGVPSYEQYF
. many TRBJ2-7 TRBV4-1 TGCGCCAGCAGCCAAGATATTGGCTACGAGCAGTACTTC CASSQDIGYEQYF
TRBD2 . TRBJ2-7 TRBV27 TGTGCCAGCAGTTTATTGCTAGCGGGATTCTCGTCCGAGCAGTACTTC CASSLLLAGFSSEQYF
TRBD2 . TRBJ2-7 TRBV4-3 TGCGCCAGCAGCCAAGAACCGGGACTAGCGCACTACGAGCAGTACTTC CASSQEPGLAHYEQYF
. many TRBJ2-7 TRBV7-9 TGTGCCAGCAGCTTAGCACGTTACGAGCAGTACTTC CASSLARYEQYF
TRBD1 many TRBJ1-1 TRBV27 TGTGCCAGCAGTTTATGGGGACAGCGGAACACTGAAGCTTTCTTT CASSLWGQRNTEAFF
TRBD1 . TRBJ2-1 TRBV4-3 TGCGCCAGCAGCCCCGGGACAGGCGCCGGCTACAATGAGCAGTTCTTC CASSPGTGAGYNEQFF
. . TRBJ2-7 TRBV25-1 TGTGCCAGCACCCATGGTGGGCACGACGAGCAGTACTTC CASTHGGHDEQYF
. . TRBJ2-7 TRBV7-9 TGTGCCAGCAGTTTGACGATGATATACGGGACCTCCTACGAGCAGTACTTC CASSLTMIYGTSYEQYF
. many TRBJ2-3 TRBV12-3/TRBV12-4 TGTGCCAGCAGCGCTCAGACAGATACGCAGTATTTT CASSAQTDTQYF
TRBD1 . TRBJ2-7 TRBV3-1 TGTGCCAGCAGCAGTCCCGGGACAGGGAGCTACGAGCAGTACTTC CASSSPGTGSYEQYF
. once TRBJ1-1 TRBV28 TGTGCCAGCGGCCCCGGCCGAGGGGGAAACATGAACACTGAAGCTTTCTTT CASGPGRGGNMNTEAFF
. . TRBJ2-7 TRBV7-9 TGTGCCAGCAGCTTACCGGGACTGAAATACGAGCAGTACTTC CASSLPGLKYEQYF
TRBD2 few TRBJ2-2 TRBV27 TGTGCCAGCAGTTTATCAAAGGGACTAGCGGGAGAGGGGTACACCGGGGAGCTGTTTTTT CASSLSKGLAGEGYTGELFF
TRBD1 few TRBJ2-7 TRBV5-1 TGCGCCAGCAGCTGGGGGACAGGGCACCCCTACGAGCAGTACTTC CASSWGTGHPYEQYF
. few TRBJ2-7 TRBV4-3 TGCGCCAGCAGCCTAGCCAGGGGAACCTACGAGCAGTACTTC CASSLARGTYEQYF
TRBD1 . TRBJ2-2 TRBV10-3 TGTGCCATCAGTGAGCCGGGACAGGGGGCTTTCGACACCGGGGAGCTGTTTTTT CAISEPGQGAFDTGELFF
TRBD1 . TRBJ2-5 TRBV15 TGTGCCACCAGCAGAACTGACAGGGTGGGGGAGACCCAGTACTTC CATSRTDRVGETQYF
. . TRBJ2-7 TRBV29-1 TGCAGCGTTGAAGTTGGACAGCCCTACGAGCAGTACTTC CSVEVGQPYEQYF
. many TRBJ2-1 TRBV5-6 TGTGCCAGCAGCTTGGTGGGGGGCGTGGGCTCCTACAATGAGCAGTTCTTC CASSLVGGVGSYNEQFF
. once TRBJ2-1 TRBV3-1 TGTGCCAGCAGCCCTCGTCAGGCCGGCGGCGATGAGCAGTTCTTC CASSPRQAGGDEQFF
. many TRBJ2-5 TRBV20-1 TGCAGTGCTAGAGATCTGGCAGGCCAAGAGACCCAGTACTTC CSARDLAGQETQYF
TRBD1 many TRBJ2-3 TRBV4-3 TGCGCCAGCAGCCCCCACAGGGGGCTTAGAGATACGCAGTATTTT CASSPHRGLRDTQYF
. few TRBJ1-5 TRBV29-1 TGCAGCGTTGTCCTAGCGTCGGGTAGCAATCAGCCCCAGCATTTT CSVVLASGSNQPQHF
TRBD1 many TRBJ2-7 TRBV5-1 TGCGCCAGCAGCTTAGCTTGGGACAGCTCCTACGAGCAGTACTTC CASSLAWDSSYEQYF
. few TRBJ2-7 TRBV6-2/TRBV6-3 TGTGCCAGCAACCTCCTCCCGGGGCTGTGGGAGCAGTACTTC CASNLLPGLWEQYF
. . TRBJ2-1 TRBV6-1 TGTGCCAGCAACCACCAAGGTGCCTACAATGAGCAGTTCTTC CASNHQGAYNEQFF
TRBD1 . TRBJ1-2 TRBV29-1 TGCAGCTACCCCCCGTCGAGCAGGGGGCTGTACTATGGCTACACCTTC CSYPPSSRGLYYGYTF
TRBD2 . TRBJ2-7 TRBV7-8 TGTGCCAGCCCGGGGGGGCCTGGGAACGAGCAGTACTTC CASPGGPGNEQYF
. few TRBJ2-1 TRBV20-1 TGCAGTGCTAGTGCTTATGCCGGTGAGCAGTTCTTC CSASAYAGEQFF
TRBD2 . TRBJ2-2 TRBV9 TGTGCCAGCAGTCACAGCGGGGGAGTGGGAACCGGGGAGCTGTTTTTT CASSHSGGVGTGELFF
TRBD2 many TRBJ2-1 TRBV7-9 TGTGCCAGCAGCTTATCAGTGGCGGGGGGCGATGAGCAGTTCTTC CASSLSVAGGDEQFF
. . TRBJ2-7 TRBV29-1 TGCAGCGCCGACCAAAACTACGAGCAGTACTTC CSADQNYEQYF
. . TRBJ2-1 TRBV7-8 TGTGCCAGCAGCTCCCCCAGGTACTTATACAATGAGCAGTTCTTC CASSSPRYLYNEQFF
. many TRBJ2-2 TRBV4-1 TGCGCCAGTCACCATCCCACTTTGCCTGGGGAGCTGTTTTTT CASHHPTLPGELFF
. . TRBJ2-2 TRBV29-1 TGCAGCGCCACGGCCGGGGAGCTGTTTTTT CSATAGELFF
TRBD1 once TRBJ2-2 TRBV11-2 TGTGCCAGCACACATGGGACAGATACCGGGGAGCTGTTTTTT CASTHGTDTGELFF
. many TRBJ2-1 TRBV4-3 TGCGCCAGCAGCCAAGGGTGGGAAGAGCAGTTCTTC CASSQGWEEQFF
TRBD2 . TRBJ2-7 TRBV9 TGTGCCAGCAGCGTAGAAGCGGGACCGGGGTTCGAGCAGTACTTC CASSVEAGPGFEQYF
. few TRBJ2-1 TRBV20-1 TGCAGTGCTAGAGATTGGCGGGAAGTACAGATAGGATACAATGAGCAGTTCTTC CSARDWREVQIGYNEQFF
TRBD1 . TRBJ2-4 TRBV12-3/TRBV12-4 TGTGCCAGCGGACAGGGTTTGGACATTCAGTACTTC CASGQGLDIQYF
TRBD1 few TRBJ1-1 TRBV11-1 TGTGCCAGCAGCTTAATGGGGACAGGGAGTATGAACACTGAAGCTTTCTTT CASSLMGTGSMNTEAFF
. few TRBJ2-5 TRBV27 TGTGCCAGCAGCCAGGGGGTCAGGGCCCACGGGAGTCAACAAGAGACCCAGTACTTC CASSQGVRAHGSQQETQYF
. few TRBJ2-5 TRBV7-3 TGTGCCAGCAGTTCCACGGGGCAGGGGTGGGAGACCCAGTACTTC CASSSTGQGWETQYF
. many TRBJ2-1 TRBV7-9 TGTGCCAGCAGCTTAGCCGAGCAAGGGGGGAGGGAGCAGTTCTTC CASSLAEQGGREQFF
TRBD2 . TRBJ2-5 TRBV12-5 TGTGCTAGTGGTTTAGGTCTAGCGGGAGGGAGGCAAGAGACCCAGTACTTC CASGLGLAGGRQETQYF
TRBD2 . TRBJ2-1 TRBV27 TGTGCCAGCAGTTTACCCGGGGGGTTTTCCTACAATGAGCAGTTCTTC CASSLPGGFSYNEQFF
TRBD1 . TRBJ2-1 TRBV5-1 TGCGCCAGCAGCTTGGTACAGGGGGCTTTTTACAATGAGCAGTTCTTC CASSLVQGAFYNEQFF
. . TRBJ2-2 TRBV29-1 TGCAGCGTTTTATCCGGGGAGCTGTTTTTT CSVLSGELFF
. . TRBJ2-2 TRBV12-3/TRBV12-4 TGTGCCAGCTGCGAGGGGTATGACGGGGAGCTGTTTTTT CASCEGYDGELFF
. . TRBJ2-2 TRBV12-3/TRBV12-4 TGTGCCAGCAGTTTAGTCGGGTCCAAGGGGACCGGGGAGCTGTTTTTT CASSLVGSKGTGELFF